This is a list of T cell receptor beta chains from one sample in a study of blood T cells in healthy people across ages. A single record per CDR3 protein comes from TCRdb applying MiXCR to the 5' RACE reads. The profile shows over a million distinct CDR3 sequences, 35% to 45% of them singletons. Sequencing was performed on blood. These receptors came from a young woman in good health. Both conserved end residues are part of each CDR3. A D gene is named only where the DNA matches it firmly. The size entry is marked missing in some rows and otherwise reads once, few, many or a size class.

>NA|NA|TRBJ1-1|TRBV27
CASSLYREGNTEAFF
TGTGCCAGCAGTTTATACAGGGAGGGGAACACTGAAGCTTTCTTT
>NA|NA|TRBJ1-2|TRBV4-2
CASSQGTSEDGYTF
TGTGCCAGCAGCCAGGGGACTTCCGAAGATGGCTACACCTTC
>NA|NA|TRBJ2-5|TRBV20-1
CSASTRFEQYF
TGCAGTGCCTCCACGCGTTTTGAGCAGTACTTC
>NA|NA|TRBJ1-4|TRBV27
CASSRSLTGYNEKLFF
TGTGCCAGCTCGCGGTCCCTGACAGGCTATAATGAAAAACTGTTTTTT
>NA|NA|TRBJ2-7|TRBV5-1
CASSLAGAIPNEQYF
TGCGCCAGCAGCTTGGCCGGTGCTATCCCCAATGAGCAGTACTTC
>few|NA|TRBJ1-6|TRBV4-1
CASSQADSFTYNSPLHF
TGCGCCAGCAGCCAAGCTGACAGTTTCACCTATAATTCACCCCTCCACTTT
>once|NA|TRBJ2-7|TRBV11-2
CASSFLIGSSYEQYF
TGTGCCAGCAGCTTCCTCATCGGCAGCTCCTACGAGCAGTACTTC
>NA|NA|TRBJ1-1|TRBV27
CASSLAPNLNTEAFF
TGTGCCAGCAGTTTGGCTCCGAACTTGAACACTGAAGCTTTCTTT
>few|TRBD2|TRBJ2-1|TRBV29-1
CSAGGGTRGNEQFF
TGCAGCGCTGGGGGTGGGACTAGGGGGAATGAGCAGTTCTTC
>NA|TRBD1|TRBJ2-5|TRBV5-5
CASSLHRDRGIQETQYF
TGTGCCAGCAGCTTGCACCGGGACAGGGGAATCCAAGAGACCCAGTACTTC
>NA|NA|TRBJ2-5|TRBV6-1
CASSSTRGPQETQYF
TGTGCCAGCAGTTCTACCCGGGGGCCCCAAGAGACCCAGTACTTC
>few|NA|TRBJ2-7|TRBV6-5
CASSYANGGSYEQYF
TGTGCCAGCAGTTACGCCAACGGAGGCTCCTACGAGCAGTACTTC
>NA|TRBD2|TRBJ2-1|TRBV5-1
CASSTGTSGKPYNEQFF
TGCGCCAGCAGCACCGGGACTAGCGGGAAACCGTACAATGAGCAGTTCTTC
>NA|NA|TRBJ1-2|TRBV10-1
CASSEGPKYGYTF
TGCGCCAGCAGTGAGGGTCCAAAATATGGCTACACCTTC
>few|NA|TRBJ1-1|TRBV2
CASSERRAFF
TGTGCCAGCAGTGAACGCCGGGCTTTCTTT
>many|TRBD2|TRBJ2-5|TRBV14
CASSPPGLETLLETQYF
TGTGCCAGCAGCCCCCCCGGACTAGAAACCTTACTAGAGACCCAGTACTTC
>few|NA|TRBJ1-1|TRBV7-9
CASSFRRDPPLSAFF
TGTGCCAGCAGCTTTCGGCGTGACCCTCCCCTGTCAGCTTTCTTT
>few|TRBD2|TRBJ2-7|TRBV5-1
CASSPGGDSYNEQYF
TGCGCCAGCAGCCCCGGGGGGGACTCCTACAATGAGCAGTACTTC
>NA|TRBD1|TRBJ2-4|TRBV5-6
CASSLAGGIDIQYF
TGTGCCAGCAGCTTGGCAGGGGGCATCGACATTCAGTACTTC
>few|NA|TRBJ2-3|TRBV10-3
CAIRTQDTQYF
TGTGCCATCAGAACCCAAGATACGCAGTATTTT
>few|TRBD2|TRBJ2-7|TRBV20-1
CSARDLASGGSYEQYF
TGCAGTGCTAGAGACCTGGCTAGCGGGGGTTCCTACGAGCAGTACTTC